These 17 T cell receptor beta chains originate from one sample sequenced in a study of post-analysis software for immune sequencing data. Their target antigens are unknown. Unique molecular identifiers featured in each of the TCR beta cDNA libraries. TCRdb processed the PCR reads anew with MiXCR; each CDR3 protein has one entry. In the table there are a few hundred thousand distinct CDR3 sequences, roughly 36% of which are singletons. Notes on the study in general: TRBV5-6, TRBV5-1 and TRBV20-1 were among several TRBV segments more frequent in patients than controls.

Sample: blood. All receptors derive from a girl aged 10-17 years with multiple sclerosis.

There are a few counts of this clonotype. V usage is TRBV7-2 and J usage is TRBJ2-5, with TRBD1 matching over 7 bases. The end of the DNA aligns better with TRBJ2-7, so the J call may be wrong. CDR1 is SGHTA, CDR2 FQGNSA, per germline. This CDR3 comprises 16 residues. This CDR3 reads CASSLEAGTDNYEQYF. For the CDR3, the DNA is TGTGCCAGCAGCCTAGAAGCCGGGACAGACAACTACGAGCAGTACTTC.

This chain links TRBV12-3 or TRBV12-4 with TRBJ1-2; TRBD1 might be the D (5 bases). CDR3 size: 14 residues. V shed 8 bases and J shed 4 bases, with 17 bases lying between them. CDR3 in amino acids: CASGPPGEPYGYTF. The DNA of the CDR3 is TGTGCCAGCGGGCCACCGGGGGAGCCCTATGGCTACACCTTC.

This clonotype showed up just a few times. The V and J genes are TRBV2 and TRBJ2-5; possibly TRBD2 for D (7 bases). The end of the DNA aligns better with TRBJ2-4, so the J call may be wrong. The CDR3 is 13 amino acids. Germline V gene lookup returns CDR1 SNHLY and CDR2 FYNNEI. CDR3 residues: CASHRGAENIQYF. The CDR3 DNA reads as TGTGCCAGCCACCGGGGGGCGGAAAACATTCAGTACTTC.

This clonotype was seen more than once but under ten times. The chain links TRBV5-1 to TRBJ1-6, with D tentatively TRBD1 (6 bases). In germline, CDR1 is SGHRS, CDR2 YFSETQ. Trimming took off 4 bases at V and 0 bases at J, with 17 bases between the two ends. The CDR3 is 18 amino acids. The CDR3 DNA sequence: TGCGCCAGCAGCCGAGACAGGCCAACGAGCTCCTATAATTCACCCCTCCACTTT. As protein: CASSRDRPTSSYNSPLHF.

This clonotype appeared a few times. J is TRBJ2-5 and V is TRBV6-1, with 10 positions matching TRBD2. Trimming removed 7 bases from V and 5 bases from J; junction bases left unmatched: 16. Germline CDR1 and CDR2: MNHNS and SASEGT. The CDR3 loop spans 17 amino acids. CDR3 sequence (DNA): TGTGCCAGCACCAATAAGGGCCCTAGCGGGGGACGGGAGACCCAGTACTTC. Translating gives CASTNKGPSGGRETQYF.

In this sample, this clonotype turned up many times. The chain uses TRBV6-1 and TRBJ2-3; TRBD2 agrees at 8 bases. This CDR3 is built from 13 residues. Germline V gene lookup returns CDR1 MNHNS and CDR2 SASEGT. CDR3 amino acids: CVIAGTNTDTQYF. In DNA form, the CDR3 reads TGTGTGATAGCGGGGACAAACACAGATACGCAGTATTTT.

This clonotype has a count of ten or more. This chain connects TRBV29-1 to TRBJ2-5, with D possibly TRBD1 on 6 matching bases. The V and J ends lost 7 bases and 1 base respectively, with 10 bases between them. Germline V gives CDR1 SQVTM, CDR2 ANQGSEA. The CDR3 is 12 residues long. The CDR3 is CSGRTAQETQYF. CDR3 sequence (DNA): TGCAGCGGCCGGACAGCCCAAGAGACCCAGTACTTC.

This clonotype was detected once. The CDR3 loop reads CSARGRERGGQEAYNEQFF. The CDR3 DNA is TGCAGTGCTAGAGGTCGGGAGCGGGGGGGCCAAGAAGCCTACAATGAGCAGTTCTTC. The chain joins TRBV20-1 to TRBJ2-1, with TRBD2 matching over 10 bases. In germline, CDR1 is DFQATT, CDR2 SNEGSKA (reference sequence). The CDR3 extends over 19 amino acids. The V gene end was trimmed by 1 base and the J gene end by 2 bases; junction bases not matched to a gene: 14.

On this clonotype itself: Sequence at one end of the junction differs from germline and may be a read error. This rearrangement joins TRBV6-6 to TRBJ1-2, with 9 bases aligning to TRBD1. CDR1 and CDR2 (germline): MNHNY, SVGAGI (reference sequence). The CDR3 totals 15 residues. CDR3 in DNA: TGTGCCGGCAGTGGACCGGGACAGGGTAGCTATGGCTACACCTTC. Translated, it gives CAGSGPGQGSYGYTF.

This chain connects TRBV30 to TRBJ2-7; 8 nucleotides match TRBD1. The germline V gene has CDR1 GTSNPN and CDR2 SVGIG (reference sequence). The CDR3 length is 14 residues. Germline trimming cut 2 bases from V and 6 bases from J; bases unmatched to any gene: 9. The CDR3 loop reads CAWSPGTGNIEQYF. The CDR3 coding sequence is TGTGCCTGGAGTCCCGGGACAGGCAATATCGAGCAGTACTTC.

V usage is TRBV4-1 and J usage is TRBJ1-5; a weak D match, TRBD1 (5 bases). Trimming took off 1 base at V and 0 bases at J, with 16 bases between the two ends. This CDR3 spans 18 amino acids. Looked up from germline, CDR1 is MGHRA and CDR2 is YSYEKL. This chain's CDR3 is CASSQAPRGPYSNQPQHF. Written as DNA, the CDR3 is TGCGCCAGCAGCCAAGCTCCTAGGGGTCCGTATAGCAATCAGCCCCAGCATTTT.

The chain combines TRBV20-1 with TRBJ2-3, with 10 bases aligning to TRBD2. This CDR3 comprises 15 residues. In germline, CDR1 is DFQATT, CDR2 SNEGSKA (reference sequence). Losses at the gene ends were 3 bases for V and 4 bases for J; bases not matched to a gene: 7. For the CDR3, the DNA is TGCAGTGCTAGGACTAGCGGGCGGCCGCCAGATACGCAGTATTTT. Its protein product is CSARTSGRPPDTQYF.

The chain is built from TRBV7-8 and TRBJ2-1; D gene unclear. In germline, CDR1 is SGHVS, CDR2 FQNEAQ. V shed 4 bases and J shed 0 bases, with 4 bases lying between them. The CDR3 sequence is 13 residues long. The CDR3 reads CASSYFSYNEQFF. Written as DNA, the CDR3 is TGTGCCAGCAGCTATTTCTCCTACAATGAGCAGTTCTTC.

This chain joins TRBV7-3 and TRBJ1-3; no clear D gene. CDR1 is SGHTA, CDR2 FQGTGA, per germline. The CDR3 totals 13 residues. With 5 bases removed from V and 4 bases from J, the gap between germline ends came to 9 bases. The CDR3 is CASSLNAGNTIYF. The CDR3 DNA reads TGTGCCAGCAGCCTCAACGCGGGAAACACCATATATTTT.

The V call is TRBV6-5, the J call TRBJ1-2; TRBD1 is a possible D gene (6 bases). This CDR3 region has 15 residues. Looked up from germline, CDR1 is MNHEY and CDR2 is SVGAGI. V was clipped by 2 bases and J by 11 bases, with 21 bases between them. The CDR3 here is CASSYGPQGLLGYTF. The CDR3 nucleotides are TGTGCCAGCAGTTACGGCCCCCAGGGGCTGTTGGGGTACACCTTC.

The V and J genes are TRBV7-9 and TRBJ2-5; 13 bases agree with TRBD2. J lost 5 bases, V lost 4 bases, and 7 bases had no gene match. Germline-derived CDR1 and CDR2 are SEHNR and FQNEAQ (reference sequence). The CDR3 loop spans 16 amino acids. The CDR3 here is CASSSVTSGGWETQYF. DNA of the CDR3: TGTGCCAGCAGCTCGGTGACTAGCGGGGGGTGGGAGACCCAGTACTTC.

This clonotype was observed a handful of times. The rearrangement uses TRBV6-1 and TRBJ1-5; no firm D call. V was cut by 5 bases and J by 4 bases, with 12 bases left in between. The CDR3 consists of 14 residues. The germline V gene encodes CDR1 MNHNS and CDR2 SASEGT. DNA for the CDR3: TGTGCCAGCAGTCCCTCTTGGGATAATCAGCCCCAGCATTTT. Its translation: CASSPSWDNQPQHF.